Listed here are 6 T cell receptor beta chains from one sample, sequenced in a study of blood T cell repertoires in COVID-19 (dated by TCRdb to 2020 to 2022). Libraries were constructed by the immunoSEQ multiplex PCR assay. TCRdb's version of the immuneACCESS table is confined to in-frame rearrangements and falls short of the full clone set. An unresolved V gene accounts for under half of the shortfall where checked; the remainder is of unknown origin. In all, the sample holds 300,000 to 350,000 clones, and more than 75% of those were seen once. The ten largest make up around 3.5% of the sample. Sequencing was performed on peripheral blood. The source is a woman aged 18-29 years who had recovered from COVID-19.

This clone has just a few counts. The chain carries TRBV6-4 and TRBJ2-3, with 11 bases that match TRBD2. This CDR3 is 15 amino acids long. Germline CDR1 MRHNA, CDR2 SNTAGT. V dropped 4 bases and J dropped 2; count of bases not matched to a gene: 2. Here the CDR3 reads CASSAGLADTDTQYF. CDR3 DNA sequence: TGTGCCAGCAGTGCGGGACTAGCGGACACAGATACGCAGTATTTT.

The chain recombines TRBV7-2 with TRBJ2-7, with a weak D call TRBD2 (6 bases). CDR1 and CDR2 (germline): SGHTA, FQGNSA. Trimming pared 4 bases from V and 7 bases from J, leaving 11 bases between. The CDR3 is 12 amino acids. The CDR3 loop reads CASSSARGEQYV. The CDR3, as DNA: TGTGCCAGCAGCTCGGCACGGGGGGAGCAGTACGTC.

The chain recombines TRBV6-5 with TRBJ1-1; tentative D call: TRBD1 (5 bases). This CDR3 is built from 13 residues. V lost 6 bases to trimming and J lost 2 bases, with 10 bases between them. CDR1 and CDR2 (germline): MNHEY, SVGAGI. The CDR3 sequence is CASSIGQNTEAFF. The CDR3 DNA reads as TGTGCCAGCAGCATTGGACAAAACACTGAAGCTTTCTTT.

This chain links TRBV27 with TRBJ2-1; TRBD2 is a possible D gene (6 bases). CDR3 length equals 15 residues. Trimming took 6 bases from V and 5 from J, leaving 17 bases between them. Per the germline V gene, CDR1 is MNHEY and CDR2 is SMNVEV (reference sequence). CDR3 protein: CASSPGGIYHNEQFF. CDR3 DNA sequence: TGTGCCAGCAGCCCCGGCGGGATTTACCACAATGAGCAGTTCTTC.

The chain's CDR3 is CASSWRGQGGLMNTEAFF. DNA of the CDR3: TGCGCCAGCAGCTGGCGAGGACAGGGGGGACTCATGAACACTGAAGCTTTCTTT. The chain links TRBV5-1 to TRBJ1-1, with TRBD1 identical over 10 bases. The length of the CDR3 is 18 residues. Germline V gene lookup returns CDR1 SGHRS and CDR2 YFSETQ. V lost 3 bases to trimming and J lost 0 bases; unmatched junction nucleotides: 11.

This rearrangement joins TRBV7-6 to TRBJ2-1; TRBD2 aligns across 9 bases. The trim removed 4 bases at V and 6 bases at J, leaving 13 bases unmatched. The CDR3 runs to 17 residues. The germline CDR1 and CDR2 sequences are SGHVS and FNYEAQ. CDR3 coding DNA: TGTGCCAGCAGCTCCAGGGTAGCGGGAGAGGTCCCCAATGAGCAGTTCTTC. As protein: CASSSRVAGEVPNEQFF.